The rows below give T cell receptor beta chains drawn from one sample of a study of blood T cell repertoires in COVID-19. Assay: immunoSEQ multiplex PCR; the TCRdb copy retains only in-frame clones and omits some. The data contain about 160,000 clones, approximately 80% of them singletons. Sequences were obtained from peripheral blood. The receptors were gathered from an elderly woman with active or convalescent COVID-19. Both conserved end residues are part of each CDR3. Fields, in order: V gene, J gene, clone size, D gene, CDR3 protein, CDR3 DNA. A D gene is named only where the DNA matches it firmly. Size is omitted from some rows. Given values are once, few, many or a class for expanded clones.

TRBV24-1	TRBJ2-2	.	TRBD1	CATSDPRRGPTGELFF	TGTGCCACCAGTGATCCGCGAAGGGGGCCCACCGGGGAGCTGTTTTTT
TRBV19	TRBJ1-2	few	.	CASTAAGRGNYGYTF	TGTGCCAGTACCGCGGCAGGCAGGGGAAACTATGGCTACACCTTC
TRBV5-4	TRBJ1-2	once	.	CASSLAGGWEHGYTF	TGTGCCAGCAGCTTGGCGGGGGGATGGGAACATGGCTACACCTTC
TRBV3-1/TRBV3-2	TRBJ1-1	.	.	CASSQVGDTEAFF	TGTGCCAGCAGCCAAGTAGGGGACACTGAAGCTTTCTTT
TRBV7-9	TRBJ1-6	.	.	CASSDRLGEGLGNSPLHF	TGTGCCAGCAGCGACAGACTGGGGGAGGGCTTGGGGAATTCACCCCTCCACTTT
TRBV19	TRBJ1-6	.	.	CASSIIGGRQAPPLHF	TGTGCCAGTAGTATAATTGGTGGCCGCCAGGCCCCACCCCTCCACTTT
TRBV20-1	TRBJ1-2	.	.	CSASVAAANYGYTF	TGCAGTGCTAGTGTCGCGGCAGCTAACTATGGCTACACCTTC
TRBV3-1/TRBV3-2	TRBJ2-1	.	.	CASSLRTVLSSYNEQFF	TGTGCCAGCAGCCTCCGGACAGTGTTAAGCTCCTACAATGAGCAGTTCTTC
TRBV7-2	TRBJ2-1	.	TRBD1	CASSSGQPGGNEQFF	TGTGCCAGCAGCTCGGGACAGCCAGGGGGCAATGAGCAGTTCTTC
TRBV7-8	TRBJ1-1	.	TRBD1	CASSPRDRGAEAFF	TGTGCCAGCAGCCCCCGGGACAGGGGGGCTGAAGCTTTCTTT
TRBV5-6	TRBJ2-3	.	.	CASSLERTDTQYF	TGTGCCAGCAGCTTGGAGAGGACAGATACGCAGTATTTT
TRBV30	TRBJ1-4	.	.	CASKGPGNEKLFF	TGTGCCTCGAAGGGGCCTGGTAATGAAAAACTGTTTTTT
TRBV19	TRBJ1-5	once	.	CASSRGNSNQPQHF	TGTGCCAGTAGTCGAGGGAACAGCAATCAGCCCCAGCATTTT
TRBV4-3	TRBJ1-2	.	TRBD1	CASSRGDSPYGYTF	TGCGCCAGCAGCCGAGGGGACAGTCCCTATGGCTACACCTTC
TRBV19	TRBJ2-6	.	.	CASSPPPGLGAGGANVLTF	TGTGCCAGTAGTCCGCCCCCGGGACTCGGGGCGGGTGGGGCCAACGTCCTGACTTTC
TRBV2	TRBJ1-2	.	.	CASNAGVGFGYTF	TGTGCCAGCAACGCAGGGGTGGGTTTTGGCTACACCTTC
TRBV7-2	TRBJ1-6	.	TRBD1	CASSPGGGRGGYNSPLHF	TGTGCCAGCAGCCCCGGAGGGGGCCGAGGGGGTTATAATTCACCCCTCCACTTT
TRBV19	TRBJ1-5	.	.	CASSMEQSNQPQHF	TGTGCCAGTAGTATGGAACAGAGCAATCAGCCCCAGCATTTT
TRBV3-1/TRBV3-2	TRBJ2-3	.	.	CASSQGSVFGTQYF	TGTGCCAGCAGCCAAGGGTCGGTTTTTGGTACGCAGTATTTT
TRBV19	TRBJ1-5	.	TRBD1	CASSPGQGNQPQHF	TGTGCCAGTAGCCCGGGACAGGGCAATCAGCCCCAGCATTTT
TRBV6-5	TRBJ1-2	few	.	CASSYSNGGGYGYTF	TGTGCCAGCAGTTACTCGAACGGGGGTGGGTATGGCTACACCTTC
TRBV9	TRBJ2-1	.	.	CASSAGGGNSYNEQFF	TGTGCCAGCAGCGCTGGGGGAGGCAACTCCTACAATGAGCAGTTCTTC
TRBV19	TRBJ1-5	.	TRBD1	CASSVGQGAWQPQHF	TGTGCCAGTAGTGTGGGGCAGGGGGCTTGGCAGCCCCAGCATTTT
TRBV27	TRBJ2-1	.	TRBD1	CASSGRTGLSYNEQFF	TGTGCCAGCAGTGGAAGGACAGGACTTTCCTACAATGAGCAGTTCTTC
TRBV7-2	TRBJ2-1	.	.	CASRSYTAGTYNEQFF	TGTGCCAGCAGGTCCTACACTGCAGGGACCTACAATGAGCAGTTCTTC
TRBV6-1	TRBJ1-2	.	TRBD1	CASSLKGALGYTF	TGTGCCAGCAGTTTAAAGGGGGCGCTTGGCTACACCTTC
TRBV12-3/TRBV12-4	TRBJ2-7	few	TRBD1	CASSLGQGYEQYF	TGTGCCAGCAGCCTCGGACAGGGCTACGAGCAGTACTTC
TRBV5-4	TRBJ1-4	.	TRBD1	CASSPGQGSGVEKLFF	TGTGCCAGCAGCCCGGGACAGGGCAGCGGGGTTGAAAAACTGTTTTTT
TRBV2	TRBJ2-1	.	TRBD2	CASSASGGHEQFF	TGTGCCAGCAGCGCTAGCGGGGGTCATGAGCAGTTCTTC
TRBV19	TRBJ2-5	.	.	CASSIDPQGDQETQYF	TGTGCCAGTAGTATAGATCCACAGGGAGATCAAGAGACCCAGTACTTC
TRBV28	TRBJ1-5	.	TRBD1	CASSSTGGRNQPQHF	TGTGCCAGCAGTTCGACAGGGGGTCGCAATCAGCCCCAGCATTTT
TRBV28	TRBJ2-5	once	TRBD1	CASSSSGQGWETQYF	TGTGCCAGCAGTTCATCTGGACAGGGATGGGAGACCCAGTACTTC
TRBV15	TRBJ2-7	once	TRBD2	CATSRDAAGGDEQYF	TGTGCCACCAGCAGAGATGCAGCGGGGGGGGACGAGCAGTACTTC
TRBV3-1/TRBV3-2	TRBJ2-1	.	.	CASSQDFSGREIGQFF	TGTGCCAGCAGCCAAGACTTTTCCGGACGGGAGATCGGGCAGTTCTTC
TRBV3-1/TRBV3-2	TRBJ1-1	.	TRBD1	CASSQGDRTNTEAFF	TGTGCCAGCAGCCAAGGGGACAGGACAAACACTGAAGCTTTCTTT
TRBV6-6	TRBJ1-5	once	.	CASSPGGNQPQHF	TGTGCCAGCAGTCCAGGGGGCAATCAGCCCCAGCATTTT
TRBV5-8	TRBJ1-1	.	.	CASSLVWGGGTEAFF	TGTGCCAGCAGCTTGGTTTGGGGAGGAGGCACTGAAGCTTTCTTT
TRBV19	TRBJ2-7	.	TRBD1	CASSINRGYEQYF	TGTGCCAGTAGTATAAACAGGGGTTACGAGCAGTACTTC
TRBV10-3	TRBJ1-2	.	TRBD1	CATSSGQGDNYGYTF	TGTGCCACCTCATCCGGACAGGGGGATAACTATGGCTACACCTTC
TRBV7-3	TRBJ1-1	few	TRBD1	CASSTGQGTTEAFF	TGTGCCAGCAGCACCGGACAGGGGACCACTGAAGCTTTCTTT
TRBV6-5	TRBJ2-7	.	.	CASPGSSEAYEQYF	TGTGCCAGCCCCGGCAGCAGTGAGGCCTACGAGCAGTACTTC
TRBV6-2/TRBV6-3	TRBJ2-1	once	.	CASSSPLAGNEQFF	TGTGCCAGCAGTTCCCCGTTAGCTGGCAATGAGCAGTTCTTC
TRBV12-5	TRBJ1-2	.	TRBD1	CASGPLRGANYGYTF	TGTGCTAGTGGTCCCCTCAGGGGGGCGAACTATGGCTACACCTTC
TRBV9	TRBJ1-4	.	TRBD1	CASSEGEVAGGREKLFF	TGTGCCAGCAGCGAGGGAGAGGTGGCAGGGGGACGCGAAAAACTGTTTTTT
TRBV25-1	TRBJ1-2	.	TRBD1	CASSTMGQGYTF	TGTGCCAGCAGTACCATGGGACAGGGCTACACCTTC
TRBV19	TRBJ2-2	.	.	CASRPGAANTGELFF	TGTGCCAGTAGACCAGGGGCCGCGAACACCGGGGAGCTGTTTTTT
TRBV6-5	TRBJ1-5	.	TRBD1	CASRSGQGGNQPQHF	TGTGCCAGCAGGAGCGGACAGGGAGGCAATCAGCCCCAGCATTTT
TRBV10-3	TRBJ2-7	.	.	CAISQGSGNEQYF	TGTGCCATCAGTCAAGGTTCGGGTAACGAGCAGTACTTC